What follows are 27 T cell receptor beta chains derived from one specimen sequenced in a study of T cells in Graves' hyperthyroidism and ophthalmopathy. RNA transcripts served as the template for amplifying TCR beta CDR3 regions. TCR CDR3 regions were first amplified by RT-PCR with HTBI primers. TCRdb called the multiplex PCR reads again in MiXCR, with one record for every CDR3 protein. The sample lists some 400,000 distinct CDR3 sequences; under 20% were seen once. What was sequenced was blood. The receptors were gathered from a woman aged 18 to 35 with Graves' hyperthyroidism.

This clonotype was recorded many times. Its ends do not fully match the called genes, so a read error is possible. The chain couples TRBV28 to TRBJ2-7, with D possibly TRBD1 on 5 matching bases. The length of the CDR3 is 12 residues. Germline V gene lookup returns CDR1 MDHEN and CDR2 SYDVKM. In DNA form, the CDR3 reads TGTGCCAGCAGTTTAAAGGGGTACGGGCAGTACTTC. Residues: CASSLKGYGQYF.

This clonotype was seen repeatedly, ten times or more. DNA for the CDR3: TGTGCCAGCAGCGGGACGGCAAGGACGGAACTTGGAGGCTACACCTTC. It yields the protein CASSGTARTELGGYTF. The J gene is TRBJ1-2, the V gene TRBV5-5; a possible D gene is TRBD1 (5 bases). Germline assignment: CDR1 SGHKS and CDR2 YYEKEE (reference sequence). The CDR3 has 16 residues. With 4 bases removed from V and 8 bases from J, the gap between germline ends came to 24 bases. Filled out from reference TRBV5-5 and TRBJ1-2, the complete variable domain reads DAGVTQSPTHLIKTRGQQVTLRCSPISGHKSVSWYQQVLGQGPQFIFQYYEKEERGRGNFPDRFSARQFPNYSSELNVNALLLGDSALYLCASSGTARTELGGYTFGSGTRLTVV.

In this sample, this clonotype turned up many times. The rearrangement links TRBV5-1 to TRBJ1-2, with a weak D call TRBD1 (6 bases). This CDR3 spans 14 amino acids. Between the trimmed V and J ends, which lost 4 bases and 7 bases, there was a span of 17 bases. From germline, CDR1 is SGHRS and CDR2 YFSETQ. The CDR3 DNA is TGCGCCAGCAGCATCGCCAGGGGTGAAGGTGGCTACACCTTC. As protein: CASSIARGEGGYTF.

The V and J genes are TRBV5-1 and TRBJ2-7; the D gene is possibly TRBD1 (5 bases). The CDR3 totals 13 residues. V was cut by 5 bases and J by 2 bases, with 11 bases left in between. Germline CDR1 reads SGHRS; CDR2 reads YFSETQ. CDR3 coding DNA: TGCGCCAGCAGTCACCGGACACCCTACGAGCAGTACTTC. This codes for CASSHRTPYEQYF.

The CDR3 DNA sequence: TGTGCCAGCAGTTTACCTGTTGTCGAGCAGTACTTC. Translating it yields CASSLPVVEQYF. This sequence joins TRBV28 and TRBJ2-7; no definite D call. The germline CDR1 and CDR2 sequences are MDHEN and SYDVKM. The CDR3 is 12 amino acids. The V gene lost 2 bases and the J gene lost 6 bases, with 8 bases spanning the gap.

This clonotype was seen ten or more times. The chain recombines TRBV30 with TRBJ1-2; 7 nucleotides align to TRBD1. V lost 1 base, J lost 8 bases, and 4 bases stayed unmatched. The V gene's germline CDR1 is GTSNPN and CDR2 SVGIG (reference sequence). The CDR3 length is 12 residues. The CDR3 DNA reads TGTGCCTGGAGTGCAGGGGGAGAAGGCTACACCTTC. Protein sequence: CAWSAGGEGYTF. The variable domain in full, with the rest retrieved from reference TRBV30 and TRBJ1-2, is SQTIHQWPATLVQPVGSPLSLECTVEGTSNPNLYWYRQAAGRGLQLLFYSVGIGQISSEVPQNLSASRPQDRQFILSSKKLLLSDSGFYLCAWSAGGEGYTFGSGTRLTVV.

This chain connects TRBV4-2 to TRBJ1-5; D might be TRBD1 (6 bases). The CDR3 loop spans 16 amino acids. Germline CDR1 is LGHNA and CDR2 is YNFKEQ. V lost 0 bases and J lost 6, with 15 bases in between. CDR3 sequence (DNA): TGTGCCAGCAGCCAAGATGGGGGGGGCTCAGTTCAGCCCCAGCATTTT. It specifies CASSQDGGGSVQPQHF.

At least ten counts were recorded for this clonotype. The V and J genes are TRBV6-5 and TRBJ1-2; 12 bases align to TRBD1. The ends lost 4 bases at V and 5 bases at J; junction bases unmatched: 5. Germline CDR1 and CDR2: MNHEY and SVGAGI. The CDR3 is made up of 15 amino acids. The chain's CDR3 is CASSSGQGAAYGYTF. DNA of the CDR3: TGTGCCAGCAGTTCGGGACAGGGGGCGGCATATGGCTACACCTTC.

There are many counts of this clonotype. This chain connects TRBV6-1 to TRBJ1-5, with D possibly TRBD1 on 6 matching bases. V lost 0 bases and J lost 2, with 11 bases in between. The CDR3 sequence is 16 residues long. Germline assignment: CDR1 MNHNS and CDR2 SASEGT. In DNA form, the CDR3 reads TGTGCCAGCAGTGAAGCTTGGGGGCTTGGCAATCAGCCCCAGCATTTT. Residues: CASSEAWGLGNQPQHF.

This clonotype has at least ten counts. The chain couples TRBV4-1 to TRBJ1-3; possibly TRBD1 for D (5 bases). CDR1 and CDR2 (germline): MGHRA, YSYEKL. The CDR3 consists of 15 residues. Trimming cost V 1 base and J 4 bases, with 11 bases left between them. The CDR3 region is CASSQAAGTGNTIYF. CDR3 coding DNA: TGCGCCAGCAGCCAAGCTGCGGGGACGGGAAACACCATATATTTT.

There are many counts of this clonotype. The rearrangement uses TRBV7-9 and TRBJ1-1; no definite D call. Germline assignment: CDR1 SEHNR and CDR2 FQNEAQ (reference sequence). The length of the CDR3 is 13 residues. V was pared by 5 bases and J by 10 bases, with 17 bases between. The CDR3 loop is CASSPNQVAPAFF. CDR3 DNA: TGTGCCAGCAGCCCCAATCAGGTCGCGCCAGCTTTCTTT.

This clonotype has at least ten counts. This chain joins TRBV29-1 and TRBJ1-5; D is unresolved. V lost 2 bases, J lost 7 bases, and 15 bases lay in between. CDR3 length: 14 amino acids. Germline V lookup: CDR1 SQVTM, CDR2 ANQGSEA. The CDR3 region is CSVEFPGGGQPQHF. In DNA, the CDR3 is TGCAGCGTTGAATTCCCGGGAGGTGGGCAGCCCCAGCATTTT.

Many counts were recorded for this clonotype. The chain joins TRBV19 to TRBJ1-1, with D maybe TRBD1 (5 bases). Germline V lookup: CDR1 LNHDA, CDR2 SQIVND (reference sequence). This CDR3 contains 15 residues. Trimming pared 4 bases from V and 6 bases from J, leaving 18 bases between. The CDR3 reads CASSSPEGRGAEAFF. CDR3 sequence (DNA): TGTGCCAGTAGTAGTCCGGAGGGGAGAGGGGCTGAAGCTTTCTTT.

This clonotype has ten or more counts. Sequence at one end of the junction differs from germline and may be a read error. The rearrangement links TRBV12-5 to TRBJ1-1; D is ambiguous. The CDR3 has 15 amino acids. The germline CDR1 and CDR2 sequences are LGHNT and FRNRAP. CDR3 DNA: TGTGCTAGTGGTTTGGTACTGAGGGCGGGCACTAAAGCTTTCTTT. Protein: CASGLVLRAGTKAFF.

At least ten counts were recorded for this clonotype. The V and J genes are TRBV12-3 or TRBV12-4 and TRBJ2-5; TRBD2 might be the D (6 bases). Trimming took 4 bases from V and 5 from J, leaving 14 bases between them. The CDR3 contains 14 residues. As DNA, the CDR3 is TGTGCCAGCAGTTCCGGGACTCTTTCTGAGACCCAGTACTTC. This translates into CASSSGTLSETQYF.

This clonotype showed up many times. The V gene is TRBV24-1, the J gene TRBJ2-3; a weak D match, TRBD2 (6 bases). The V gene's germline CDR1 is KGHDR and CDR2 SFDVKD. The V end lost 10 bases, the J end lost 0 bases, and 7 bases lay between the germline ends. The CDR3 has 12 amino acids. CDR3 amino acids: CATGTSTDTQYF. In nucleotides, the CDR3 is TGTGCCACGGGGACTAGCACAGATACGCAGTATTTT.

This clonotype was seen many times. The V call is TRBV5-1, the J call TRBJ1-1; the D gene is possibly TRBD1 (6 bases). The germline gives CDR1 SGHRS, CDR2 YFSETQ. This CDR3 has 17 amino acids. Between the trimmed V and J ends, which lost 4 bases and 5 bases, there was a span of 24 bases. The CDR3 DNA reads as TGCGCCAGCAGCCTGGGGGCGACACGCCCGAGGTTTACTGAAGCTTTCTTT. This encodes CASSLGATRPRFTEAFF.

This clonotype was seen repeatedly, ten times or more. The genes are TRBV5-1 and TRBJ2-2; D is unresolved. CDR1 and CDR2 (germline): SGHRS, YFSETQ. The V end was cut by 0 bases, the J end by 8 bases, with 11 bases between. The CDR3 runs to 14 residues. CDR3 nucleotide sequence: TGCGCCAGCAGCTTGGGACTTGGAGAAGGGGAGCTGTTTTTT. Amino acids: CASSLGLGEGELFF.

This clonotype was recorded many times. The genes are TRBV20-1 and TRBJ1-2; D remains ambiguous. CDR1 and CDR2 (germline): DFQATT, SNEGSKA (reference sequence). There are 15 residues in the CDR3. Trimming removed 5 bases from V and 3 bases from J, with 19 bases in between. CDR3 protein: CSADRRLGLYYGYTF. CDR3 nucleotides: TGCAGTGCTGACCGTCGCTTGGGTCTGTACTATGGCTACACCTTC.

This clonotype was seen at least ten times. This chain connects TRBV11-1 to TRBJ1-3; D uncertain. This CDR3 has 16 amino acids. Germline values: CDR1 SGHAT, CDR2 FQDESV (reference sequence). Trimming shortened V by 5 bases and J by 4 bases, and 18 bases separated the two germline ends. The CDR3 nucleotides are TGTGCCAGCAGCGAGACCGATCGGGCGTCCGGAAACACCATATATTTT. Its translation: CASSETDRASGNTIYF.

This clonotype showed up many times. The V call is TRBV12-3 or TRBV12-4, the J call TRBJ1-2, with no clear D. With 8 bases removed from V and 4 bases from J, the gap between germline ends came to 14 bases. The CDR3 runs to 13 residues. Written as DNA, the CDR3 is TGTGCCAGCGGAGGATCTCCTTCCTATGGCTACACCTTC. It encodes CASGGSPSYGYTF.

This clonotype was seen only a few times. The chain combines TRBV5-1 with TRBJ1-6; 10 positions agree with TRBD1. Germline values: CDR1 SGHRS, CDR2 YFSETQ. The V and J ends lost 4 bases and 6 bases, in that order; junction bases with no gene match: 4. This CDR3 region has 15 residues. The CDR3 sequence: CASSTGQGGNSPLHF. CDR3 DNA: TGCGCCAGCAGCACAGGACAGGGGGGTAATTCACCCCTCCACTTT.

This clonotype was recorded many times. J is TRBJ2-7 and V is TRBV24-1; D gene ambiguous. Per germline, CDR1 KGHDR and CDR2 SFDVKD. V lost 2 bases and J 2 bases, leaving 6 bases between the germline ends. The CDR3 spans 13 residues. As DNA, the CDR3 is TGTGCCACCAGTGATTGGAAGACCTACGAGCAGTACTTC. This sequence encodes CATSDWKTYEQYF.

This clonotype was picked up many times. This chain uses TRBV28 with TRBJ2-5, with 12 nucleotides matching TRBD2. This CDR3 region has 15 residues. Germline lookup yields CDR1 MDHEN and CDR2 SYDVKM. V shed 2 bases and J 5 bases; nucleotides not matched to a gene: 3. Written as DNA, the CDR3 is TGTGCCAGCAGTTTAGAACTAGCGGGGGGCGAGACCCAGTACTTC. Its protein is CASSLELAGGETQYF.

This clonotype was seen at least ten times. The CDR3 nucleotides read TGCGCCAGCATGTTGGCCGGGGCCTTCTACGACGAGCAGTACTTC. It encodes CASMLAGAFYDEQYF. The chain employs TRBV5-1 and TRBJ2-7, with D perhaps TRBD1 or TRBD2 (5 bases each). Trimming pared 6 bases from V and 5 bases from J, leaving 21 bases between. Germline CDR1 reads SGHRS; CDR2 reads YFSETQ. The CDR3 extends over 15 amino acids.

There are a few counts of this clonotype. This chain connects TRBV11-1 to TRBJ2-2; TRBD2 is a possible D gene (6 bases). Trimming stripped 4 bases from V and 0 bases from J, with 12 bases between. From germline, CDR1 is SGHAT and CDR2 FQDESV (reference sequence). The CDR3 loop spans 16 amino acids. The CDR3, as DNA: TGTGCCAGCAGCTCCAAAATAGCGGCGAACACCGGGGAGCTGTTTTTT. Protein: CASSSKIAANTGELFF. Based on the CDR3 plus reference TRBV11-1 and TRBJ2-2, the full variable domain is EAEVAQSPRYKITEKSQAVAFWCDPISGHATLYWYRQILGQGPELLVQFQDESVVDDSQLPKDRFSAERLKGVDSTLKIQPAELGDSAMYLCASSSKIAANTGELFFGEGSRLTVL.

In this sample, this clonotype turned up many times. The chain couples TRBV6-5 to TRBJ2-7, with 7 bases lining up with TRBD1. The CDR3 spans 13 residues. CDR1 is MNHEY and CDR2 is SVGAGI in the germline V gene. V dropped 6 bases and J dropped 0; count of bases not matched to a gene: 2. As DNA, the CDR3 is TGTGCCAGCAGGGGGACAGCCTCCTACGAGCAGTACTTC. This codes for CASRGTASYEQYF.